Given below is one TCR beta chain in context. Antigen specificity is unknown. The data stem from a study of beta chain features in type 1 diabetes. Every donor had blood drawn once into heparin, roughly 120 mL on average. General observations from the study: The similarity of naive, central memory and Treg TCRB repertoires appeared greater among patients than among healthy donors. Insertions at VDJ junctions were less frequent in type 1 diabetes patients. These patients also deleted more nucleotides at the same junctions.

Since all of the isolated RNA was reverse transcribed, expressed TCRB transcripts were what got sequenced. Naive, central memory and regulatory T cell samples came to a mean of roughly 3.6 million reads. The protocol was immunoSEQ multiplex PCR, while the TCRdb copy is restricted to in-frame clones and leaves out a portion. The table records roughly 140,000 clones, roughly 48% of them present only once. The CDR3 is 16 amino acids. V lost 3 bases, J lost 4 bases, and 19 bases lay in between. Germline V CDR1 and CDR2: LNHNV, YYDKDF (reference sequence). V gene TRBV15 combines with J gene TRBJ2-7; D is perhaps TRBD2 (6 bases). The receptor's source is a man in his late teens or twenties in good health. The sequencing sample was made of Tregs from blood. The CDR3 DNA reads as TGTGCCACCAGCAGTCCCGCGGGACGCCGGGGTTACGAGCAGTACTTC. Protein: CATSSPAGRRGYEQYF.